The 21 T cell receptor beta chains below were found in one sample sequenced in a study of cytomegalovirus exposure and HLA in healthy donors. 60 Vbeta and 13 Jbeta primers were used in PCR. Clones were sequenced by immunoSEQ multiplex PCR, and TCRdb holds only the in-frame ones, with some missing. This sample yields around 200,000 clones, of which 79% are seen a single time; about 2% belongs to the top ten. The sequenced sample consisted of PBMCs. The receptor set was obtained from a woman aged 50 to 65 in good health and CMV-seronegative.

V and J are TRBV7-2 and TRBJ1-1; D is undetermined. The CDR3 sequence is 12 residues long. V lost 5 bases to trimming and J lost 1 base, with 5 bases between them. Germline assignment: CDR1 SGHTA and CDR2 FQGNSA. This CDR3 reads CASSHPNTEAFF. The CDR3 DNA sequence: TGTGCCAGCAGCCATCCGAACACTGAAGCTTTCTTT. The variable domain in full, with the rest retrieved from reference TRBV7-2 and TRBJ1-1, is GAGVSQSPSNKVTEKGKDVELRCDPISGHTALYWYRQSLGQGLEFLIYFQGNSAPDKSGLPSDRFSAERTGGSVSTLTIQRTQQEDSAVYLCASSHPNTEAFFGQGTRLTVV.

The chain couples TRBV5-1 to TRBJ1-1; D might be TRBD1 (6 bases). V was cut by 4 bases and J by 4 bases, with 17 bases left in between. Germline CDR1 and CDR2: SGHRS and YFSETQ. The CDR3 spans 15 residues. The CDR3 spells CASSQTGFSATEAFF. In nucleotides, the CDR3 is TGCGCCAGCAGCCAAACAGGGTTTTCCGCCACTGAAGCTTTCTTT. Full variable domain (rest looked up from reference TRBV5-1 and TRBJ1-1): KAGVTQTPRYLIKTRGQQVTLSCSPISGHRSVSWYQQTPGQGLQFLFEYFSETQRNKGNFPGRFSGRQFSNSRSEMNVSTLELGDSALYLCASSQTGFSATEAFFGQGTRLTVV.

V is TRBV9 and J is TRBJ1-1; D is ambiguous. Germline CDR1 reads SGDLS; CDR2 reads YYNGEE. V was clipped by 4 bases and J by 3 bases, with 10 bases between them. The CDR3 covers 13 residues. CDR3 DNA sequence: TGTGCCAGCAGCACCCGCCCAGACACTGAAGCTTTCTTT. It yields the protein CASSTRPDTEAFF.

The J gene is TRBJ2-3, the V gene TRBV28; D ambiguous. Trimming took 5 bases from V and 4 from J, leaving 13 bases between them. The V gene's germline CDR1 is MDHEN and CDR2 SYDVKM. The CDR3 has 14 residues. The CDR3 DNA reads TGTGCCAGCAGTACTATAGCTGGCGCAGATACGCAGTATTTT. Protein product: CASSTIAGADTQYF. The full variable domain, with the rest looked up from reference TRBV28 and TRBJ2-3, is DVKVTQSSRYLVKRTGEKVFLECVQDMDHENMFWYRQDPGLGLRLIYFSYDVKMKEKGDIPEGYSVSREKKERFSLILESASTNQTSMYLCASSTIAGADTQYFGPGTRLTVL.

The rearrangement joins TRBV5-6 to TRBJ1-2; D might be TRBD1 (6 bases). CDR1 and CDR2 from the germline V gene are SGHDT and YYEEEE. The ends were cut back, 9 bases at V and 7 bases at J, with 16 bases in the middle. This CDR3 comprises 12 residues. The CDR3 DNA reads TGTGCCACTAGGGGGGGCCCCTCTGGCTACACCTTC. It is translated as CATRGGPSGYTF.

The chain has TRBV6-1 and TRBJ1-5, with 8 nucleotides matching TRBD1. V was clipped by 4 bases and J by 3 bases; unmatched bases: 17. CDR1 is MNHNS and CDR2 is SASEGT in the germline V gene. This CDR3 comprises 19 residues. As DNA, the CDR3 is TGTGCCAGCAGTGGGTTAAGGACAGGGCTTACACTGGTCAATCAGCCCCAGCATTTT. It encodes CASSGLRTGLTLVNQPQHF.

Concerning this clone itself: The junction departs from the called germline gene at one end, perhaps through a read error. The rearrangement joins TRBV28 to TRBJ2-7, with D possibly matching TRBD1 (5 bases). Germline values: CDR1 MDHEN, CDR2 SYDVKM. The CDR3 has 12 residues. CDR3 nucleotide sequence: TGTGCCAGCAGCAATAGACAGACGCGCAGAGAATTC. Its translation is CASSNRQTRREF.

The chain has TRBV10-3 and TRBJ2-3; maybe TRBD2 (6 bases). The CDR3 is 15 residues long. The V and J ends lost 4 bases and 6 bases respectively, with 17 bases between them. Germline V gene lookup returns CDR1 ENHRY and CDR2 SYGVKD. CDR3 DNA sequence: TGTGCCATCAGTGCGGCTGGGACTCTTGGTGATACGCAGTATTTT. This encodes CAISAAGTLGDTQYF.

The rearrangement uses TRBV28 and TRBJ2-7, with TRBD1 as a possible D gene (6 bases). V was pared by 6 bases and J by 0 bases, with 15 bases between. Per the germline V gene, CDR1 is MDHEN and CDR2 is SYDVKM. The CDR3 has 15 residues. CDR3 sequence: CASSQIRGSSYEQYF. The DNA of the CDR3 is TGTGCCAGCAGCCAAATCAGGGGATCCTCCTACGAGCAGTACTTC.

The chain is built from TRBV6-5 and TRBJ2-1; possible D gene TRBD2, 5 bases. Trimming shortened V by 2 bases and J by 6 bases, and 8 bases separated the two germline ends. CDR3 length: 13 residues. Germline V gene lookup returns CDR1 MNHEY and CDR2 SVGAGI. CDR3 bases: TGTGCCAGCAGTTACGCCGAGGGCAATGAGCAGTTCTTC. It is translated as CASSYAEGNEQFF.

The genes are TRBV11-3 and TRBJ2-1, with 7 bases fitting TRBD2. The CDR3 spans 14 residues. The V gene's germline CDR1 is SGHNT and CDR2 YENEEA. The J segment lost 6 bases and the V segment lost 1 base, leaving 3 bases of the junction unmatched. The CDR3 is CASSLGRGSNEQFF. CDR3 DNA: TGTGCCAGCAGCTTAGGGCGGGGGAGCAATGAGCAGTTCTTC.

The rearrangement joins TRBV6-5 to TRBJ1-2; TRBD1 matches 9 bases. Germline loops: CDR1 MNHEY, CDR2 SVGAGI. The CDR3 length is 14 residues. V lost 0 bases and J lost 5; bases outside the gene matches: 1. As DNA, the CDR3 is TGTGCCAGCAGTTACTCACAGGGGGCTTATGGCTACACCTTC. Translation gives CASSYSQGAYGYTF.

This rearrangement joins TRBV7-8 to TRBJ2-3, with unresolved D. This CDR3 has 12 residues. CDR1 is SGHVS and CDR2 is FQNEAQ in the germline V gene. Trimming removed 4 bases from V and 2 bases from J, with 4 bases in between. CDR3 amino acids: CASSSSTDTQYF. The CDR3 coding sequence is TGTGCCAGCAGCTCCTCCACAGATACGCAGTATTTT.

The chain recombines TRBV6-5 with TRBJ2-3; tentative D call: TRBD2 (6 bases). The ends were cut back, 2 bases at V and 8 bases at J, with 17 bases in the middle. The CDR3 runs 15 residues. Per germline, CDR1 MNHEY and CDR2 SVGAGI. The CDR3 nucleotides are TGTGCCAGCAGTTACATGAGACTAGGATTAGGTACGCAGTATTTT. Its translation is CASSYMRLGLGTQYF.

CDR3 bases: TGTGCCAGCAGCCAATTTGGCGGGAGCTCCTACGAGCAGTACTTC. It codes for CASSQFGGSSYEQYF. The V and J genes are TRBV14 and TRBJ2-7; TRBD2 matches at 7 bases. The trim removed 2 bases at V and 0 bases at J, leaving 4 bases unmatched. The CDR3 extends over 15 amino acids. Germline V gene sequence: CDR1 SGHDN, CDR2 FVKESK.

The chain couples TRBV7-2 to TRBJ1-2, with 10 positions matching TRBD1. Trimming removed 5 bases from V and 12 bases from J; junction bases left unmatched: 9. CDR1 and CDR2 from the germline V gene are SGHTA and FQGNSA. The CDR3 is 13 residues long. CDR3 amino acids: CASSARDRGRHTF. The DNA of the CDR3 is TGTGCCAGCAGCGCCCGGGACAGGGGTCGCCACACCTTC.

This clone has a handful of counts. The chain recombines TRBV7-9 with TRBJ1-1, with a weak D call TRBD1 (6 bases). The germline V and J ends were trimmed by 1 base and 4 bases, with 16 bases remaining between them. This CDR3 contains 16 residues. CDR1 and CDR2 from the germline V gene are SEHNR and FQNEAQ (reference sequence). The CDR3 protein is CASSLVDSPLGTEAFF. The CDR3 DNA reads TGTGCCAGCAGCTTAGTGGACAGCCCCCTGGGCACTGAAGCTTTCTTT.

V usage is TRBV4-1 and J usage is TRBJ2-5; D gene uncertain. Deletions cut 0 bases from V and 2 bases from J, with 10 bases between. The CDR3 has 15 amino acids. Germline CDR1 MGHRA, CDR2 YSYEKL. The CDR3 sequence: CASSQDVQPQETQYF. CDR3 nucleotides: TGCGCCAGCAGCCAAGATGTACAGCCACAAGAGACCCAGTACTTC.

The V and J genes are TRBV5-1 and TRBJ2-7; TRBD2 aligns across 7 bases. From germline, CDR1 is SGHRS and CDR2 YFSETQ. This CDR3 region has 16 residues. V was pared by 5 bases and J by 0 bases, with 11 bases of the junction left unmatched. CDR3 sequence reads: CASRSSGEGGSYEQYF. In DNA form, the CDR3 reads TGCGCCAGCAGATCCAGCGGGGAAGGCGGCTCCTACGAGCAGTACTTC.

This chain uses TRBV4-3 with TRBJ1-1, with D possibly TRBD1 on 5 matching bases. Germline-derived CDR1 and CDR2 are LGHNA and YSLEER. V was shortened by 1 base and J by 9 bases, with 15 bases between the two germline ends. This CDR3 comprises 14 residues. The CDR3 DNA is TGCGCCAGCAGCCAAGTGTTCCAGGGTATTCAAGCTTTCTTT. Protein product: CASSQVFQGIQAFF.

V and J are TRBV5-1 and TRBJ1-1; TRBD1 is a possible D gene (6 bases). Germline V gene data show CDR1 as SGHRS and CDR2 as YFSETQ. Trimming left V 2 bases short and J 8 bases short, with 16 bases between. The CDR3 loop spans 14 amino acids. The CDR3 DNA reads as TGCGCCAGCAGCTTAGGACAGCCGACCCGGGAAGCTTTCTTT. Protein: CASSLGQPTREAFF.